The next 5 T cell receptor beta chains were all read from a single sample in a study of stem cell transplantation in POMP-related autoinflammatory disease. The assay was immunoSEQ multiplex PCR, and TCRdb's table has in-frame clones only and misses some. The sample shows approximately 2,200 clones, more than 75% of them seen only once. This specimen consisted of Tregs from PBMCs, obtained after stem cell transplantation. These receptors originate from a human patient with POMP-related autoinflammation and immune dysregulation (PRAID). The T cells may come from the graft donor.

J is TRBJ2-7 and V is TRBV2; 11 bases agree with TRBD1. V lost 3 bases, J lost 4 bases, and 5 bases stayed unmatched. Germline-derived CDR1 and CDR2 are SNHLY and FYNNEI. The CDR3 is 15 residues long. Here the CDR3 reads CASSDRTGGSYEQYV. As DNA, the CDR3 is TGTGCCAGCAGTGACAGGACAGGGGGCAGTTACGAGCAGTACGTC.

This chain uses TRBV10-3 with TRBJ1-1, with a possible D match to TRBD1 (5 bases). The ends were cut back, 8 bases at V and 4 bases at J, with 14 bases in the middle. Germline values: CDR1 ENHRY, CDR2 SYGVKD. This CDR3 is built from 13 residues. Here the CDR3 DNA reads TGTGCCATCTCCTGGGGCAGGGCCACTGAAGCTTTCTTT. Translation gives CAISWGRATEAFF.

The chain couples TRBV5-4 to TRBJ1-2; tentative D call: TRBD1 (6 bases). V was clipped by 0 bases and J by 8 bases, with 17 bases between them. The CDR3 has 15 residues. Germline-derived CDR1 and CDR2 are SGHNT and YYREEE (reference sequence). This CDR3 reads CASSLAGARAGGYTF. As DNA, the CDR3 is TGTGCCAGCAGCTTGGCGGGGGCCAGGGCGGGGGGCTACACCTTC.

The V and J genes are TRBV4-1 and TRBJ1-5; TRBD1 matches 9 bases. The CDR3 runs 17 residues. Germline values: CDR1 MGHRA, CDR2 YSYEKL. The junction had 7 bases not matched to a gene; V was cut back by 0 bases and J by 4 bases. DNA of the CDR3: TGCGCCAGCAGCCAAGATGGGCGGACAGGGGTGAATCAGCCCCAGCATTTT. Residues: CASSQDGRTGVNQPQHF.

The V and J genes are TRBV5-4 and TRBJ1-2, with 7 bases fitting TRBD1. The ends lost 5 bases at V and 1 base at J; junction bases unmatched: 5. The CDR3 length is 14 residues. CDR1 and CDR2 (germline): SGHNT, YYREEE (reference sequence). The CDR3 loop is CASRHRQGNYGYTF. The CDR3 DNA is TGTGCCAGCAGACACCGACAGGGTAACTATGGCTACACCTTC.